This TCR beta chain was sequenced for a study of shared clonotypes between healthy human individuals. General observations from the study: Naive subsets usually exceeded memory subsets in estimated richness.

Regarding this clone: The antigen remains unidentified.

Replicate PCRs from sorted subsets contained around 190 ng DNA, which is around 30,000 T cell genomes. Under the authors' procedure: Junction-only immunoSEQ sequences carried no quality scores, so filtering differed. Measured with immunoSEQ multiplex PCR; TCRdb has only the in-frame clones, and not every one. That table is the source of V, J and clone size, and D and trimming were worked out from the DNA. The data contain around 1.6 million clones, roughly 98% of them singletons. This receptor was identified in a man in his thirties or forties in good health. The material sequenced was naive CD4+ T cells sorted from blood. Subset: CD45RA+ positively selected.

The CDR3 DNA sequence: TGTGCCACCAGCAGAGTAGCAGGGGGCCGATACGAGCAGTACTTC. Its protein product is CATSRVAGGRYEQYF. This chain links TRBV15 with TRBJ2-7, with 8 positions matching TRBD1. There are 15 residues in the CDR3. The germline V gene encodes CDR1 LNHNV and CDR2 YYDKDF (reference sequence). V shed 1 base and J 4 bases; nucleotides not matched to a gene: 6. Together with reference TRBV15 and TRBJ2-7, the CDR3 gives the full variable domain: DAMVIQNPRYQVTQFGKPVTLSCSQTLNHNVMYWYQQKSSQAPKLLFHYYDKDFNNEADTPDNFQSRRPNTSFCFLDIRSPGLGDTAMYLCATSRVAGGRYEQYFGPGTRLTVT.